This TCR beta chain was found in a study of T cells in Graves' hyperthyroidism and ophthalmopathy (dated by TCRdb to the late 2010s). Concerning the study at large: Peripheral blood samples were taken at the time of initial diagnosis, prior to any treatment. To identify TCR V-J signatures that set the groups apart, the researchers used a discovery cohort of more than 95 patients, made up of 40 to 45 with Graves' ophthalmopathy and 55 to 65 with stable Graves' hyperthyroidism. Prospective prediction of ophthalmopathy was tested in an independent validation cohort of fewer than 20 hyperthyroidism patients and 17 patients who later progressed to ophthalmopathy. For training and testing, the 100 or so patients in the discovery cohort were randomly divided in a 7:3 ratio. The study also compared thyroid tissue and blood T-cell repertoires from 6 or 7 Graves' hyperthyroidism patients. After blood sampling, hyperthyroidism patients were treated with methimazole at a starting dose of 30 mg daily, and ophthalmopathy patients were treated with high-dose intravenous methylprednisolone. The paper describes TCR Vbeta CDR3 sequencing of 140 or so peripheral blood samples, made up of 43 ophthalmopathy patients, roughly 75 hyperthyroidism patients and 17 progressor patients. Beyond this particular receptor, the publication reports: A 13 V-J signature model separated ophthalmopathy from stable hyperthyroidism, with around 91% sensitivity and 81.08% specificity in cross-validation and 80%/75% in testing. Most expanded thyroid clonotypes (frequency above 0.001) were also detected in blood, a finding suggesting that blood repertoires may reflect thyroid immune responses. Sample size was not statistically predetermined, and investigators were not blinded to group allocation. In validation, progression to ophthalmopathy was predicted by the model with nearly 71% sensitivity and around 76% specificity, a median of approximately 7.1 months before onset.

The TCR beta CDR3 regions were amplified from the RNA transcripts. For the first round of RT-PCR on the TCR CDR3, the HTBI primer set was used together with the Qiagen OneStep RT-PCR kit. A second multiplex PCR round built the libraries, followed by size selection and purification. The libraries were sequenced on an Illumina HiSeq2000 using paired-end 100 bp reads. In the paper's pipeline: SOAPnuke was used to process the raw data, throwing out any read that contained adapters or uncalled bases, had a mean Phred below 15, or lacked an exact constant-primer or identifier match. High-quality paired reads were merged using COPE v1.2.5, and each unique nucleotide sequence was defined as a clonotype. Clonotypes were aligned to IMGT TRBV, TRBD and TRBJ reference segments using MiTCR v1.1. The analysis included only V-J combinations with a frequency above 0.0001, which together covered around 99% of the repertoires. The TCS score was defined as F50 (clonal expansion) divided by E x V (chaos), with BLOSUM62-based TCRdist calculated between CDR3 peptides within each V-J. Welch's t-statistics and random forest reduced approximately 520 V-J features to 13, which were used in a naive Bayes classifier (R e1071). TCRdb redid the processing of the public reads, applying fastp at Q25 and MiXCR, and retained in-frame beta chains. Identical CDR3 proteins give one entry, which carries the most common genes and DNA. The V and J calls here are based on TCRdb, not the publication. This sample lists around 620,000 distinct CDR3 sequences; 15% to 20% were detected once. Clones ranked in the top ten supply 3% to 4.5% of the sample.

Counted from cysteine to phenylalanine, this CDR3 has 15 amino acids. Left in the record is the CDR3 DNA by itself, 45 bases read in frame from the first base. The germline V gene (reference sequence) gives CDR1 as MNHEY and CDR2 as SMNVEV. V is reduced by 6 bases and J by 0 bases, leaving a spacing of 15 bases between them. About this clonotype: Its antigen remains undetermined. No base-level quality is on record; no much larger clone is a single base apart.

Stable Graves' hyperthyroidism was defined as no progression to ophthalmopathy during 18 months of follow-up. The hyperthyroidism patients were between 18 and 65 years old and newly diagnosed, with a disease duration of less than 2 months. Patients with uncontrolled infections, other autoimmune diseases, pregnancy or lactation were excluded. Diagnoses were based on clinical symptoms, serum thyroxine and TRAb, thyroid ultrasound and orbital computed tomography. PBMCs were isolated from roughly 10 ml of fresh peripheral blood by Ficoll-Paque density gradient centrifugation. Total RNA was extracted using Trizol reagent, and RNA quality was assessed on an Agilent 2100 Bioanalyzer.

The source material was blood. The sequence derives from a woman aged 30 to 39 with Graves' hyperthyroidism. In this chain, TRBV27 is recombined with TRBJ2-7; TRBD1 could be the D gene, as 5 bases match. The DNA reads TGTGCCAGCAGCATTTCAGGGAAGGGCTCCTACGAGCAGTACTTC. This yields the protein CASSISGKGSYEQYF.